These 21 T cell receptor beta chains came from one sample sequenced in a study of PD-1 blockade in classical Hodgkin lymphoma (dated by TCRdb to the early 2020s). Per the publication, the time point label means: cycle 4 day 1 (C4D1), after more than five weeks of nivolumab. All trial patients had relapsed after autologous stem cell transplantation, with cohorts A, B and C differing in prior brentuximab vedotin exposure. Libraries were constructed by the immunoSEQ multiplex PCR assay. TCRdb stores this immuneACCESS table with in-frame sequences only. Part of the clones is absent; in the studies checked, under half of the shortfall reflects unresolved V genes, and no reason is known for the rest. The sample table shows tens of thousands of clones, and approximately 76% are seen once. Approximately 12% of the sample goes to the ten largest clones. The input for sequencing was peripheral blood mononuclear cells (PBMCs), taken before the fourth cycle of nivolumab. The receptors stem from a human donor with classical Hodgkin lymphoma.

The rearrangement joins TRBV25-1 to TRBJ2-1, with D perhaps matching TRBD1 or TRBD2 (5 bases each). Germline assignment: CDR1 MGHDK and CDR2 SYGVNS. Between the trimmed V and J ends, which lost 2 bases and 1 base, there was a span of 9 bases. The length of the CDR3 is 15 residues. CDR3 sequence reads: CASSEGTQSYNEQFF. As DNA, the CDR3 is TGTGCCAGCAGTGAAGGGACCCAATCCTACAATGAGCAGTTCTTC. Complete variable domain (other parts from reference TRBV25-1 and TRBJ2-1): EADIYQTPRYLVIGTGKKITLECSQTMGHDKMYWYQQDPGMELHLIHYSYGVNSTEKGDLSSESTVSRIRTEHFPLTLESARPSHTSQYLCASSEGTQSYNEQFFGPGTRLTVL.

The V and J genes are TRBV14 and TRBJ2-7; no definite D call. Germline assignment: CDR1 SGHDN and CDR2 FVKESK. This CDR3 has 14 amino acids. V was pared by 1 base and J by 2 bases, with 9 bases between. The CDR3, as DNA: TGTGCCAGCAGCCAAGTTCTAAAACCCTACGAGCAGTACTTC. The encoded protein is CASSQVLKPYEQYF.

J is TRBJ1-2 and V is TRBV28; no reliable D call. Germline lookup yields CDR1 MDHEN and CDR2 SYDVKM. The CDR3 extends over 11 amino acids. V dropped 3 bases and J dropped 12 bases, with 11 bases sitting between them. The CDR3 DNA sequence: TGTGCCAGCAGTTTGGGTCCTGCCCACACCTTC. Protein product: CASSLGPAHTF.

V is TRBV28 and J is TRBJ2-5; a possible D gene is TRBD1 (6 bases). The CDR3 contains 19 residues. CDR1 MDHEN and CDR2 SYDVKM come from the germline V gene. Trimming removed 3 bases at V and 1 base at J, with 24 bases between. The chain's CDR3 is CASSLRGYLLGSRQETQYF. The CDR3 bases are TGTGCCAGCAGTTTGAGGGGGTATCTGTTAGGCTCGCGCCAAGAGACCCAGTACTTC.

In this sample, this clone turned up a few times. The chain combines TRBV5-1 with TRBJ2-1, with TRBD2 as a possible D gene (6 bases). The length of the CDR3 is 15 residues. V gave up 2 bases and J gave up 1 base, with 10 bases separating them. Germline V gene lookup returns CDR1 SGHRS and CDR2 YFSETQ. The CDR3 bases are TGCGCCAGCAGCTTTGGGGGGAGTTCCTACAATGAGCAGTTCTTC. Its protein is CASSFGGSSYNEQFF.

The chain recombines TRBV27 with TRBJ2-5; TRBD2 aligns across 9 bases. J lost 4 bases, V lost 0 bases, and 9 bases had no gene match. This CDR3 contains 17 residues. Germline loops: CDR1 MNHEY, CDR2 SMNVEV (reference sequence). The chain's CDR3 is CASSLSMAGGGGETQYF. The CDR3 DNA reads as TGTGCCAGCAGTTTATCGATGGCGGGAGGGGGAGGAGAGACCCAGTACTTC.

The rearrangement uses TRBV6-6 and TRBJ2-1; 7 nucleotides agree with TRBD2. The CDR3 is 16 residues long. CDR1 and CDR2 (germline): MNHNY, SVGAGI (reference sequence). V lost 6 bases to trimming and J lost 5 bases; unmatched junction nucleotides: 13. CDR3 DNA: TGTGCCAGCAGACGCCTGCTCGCGGGAGCCGACAATGAGCAGTTCTTC. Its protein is CASRRLLAGADNEQFF.

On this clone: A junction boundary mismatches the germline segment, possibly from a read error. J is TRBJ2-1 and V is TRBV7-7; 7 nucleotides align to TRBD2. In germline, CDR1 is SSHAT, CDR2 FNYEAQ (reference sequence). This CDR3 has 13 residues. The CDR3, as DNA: TGTGCTAGCAGTCCATACCTAGCGGATGAGCAGTTCTTC. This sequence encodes CASSPYLADEQFF.

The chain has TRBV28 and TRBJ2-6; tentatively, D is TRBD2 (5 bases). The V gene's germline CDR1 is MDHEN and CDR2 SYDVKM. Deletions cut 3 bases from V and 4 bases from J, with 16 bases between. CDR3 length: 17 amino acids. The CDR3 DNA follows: TGTGCCAGCAGTTTGGAGGCGACCCTCGCGGGGGCCAACGTCCTGACTTTC. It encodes CASSLEATLAGANVLTF.

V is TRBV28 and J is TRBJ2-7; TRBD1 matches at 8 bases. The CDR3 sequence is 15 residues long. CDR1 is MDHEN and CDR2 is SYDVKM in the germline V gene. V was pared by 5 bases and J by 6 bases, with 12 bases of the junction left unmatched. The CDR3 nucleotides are TGTGCCAGCAGTCCCCAGGGACAGGTTCTCCTCGAGCAGTACTTC. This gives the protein CASSPQGQVLLEQYF.

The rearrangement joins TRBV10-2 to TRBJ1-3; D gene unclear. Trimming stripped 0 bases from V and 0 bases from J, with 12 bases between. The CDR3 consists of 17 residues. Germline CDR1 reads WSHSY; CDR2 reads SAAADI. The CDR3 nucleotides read TGCGCCAGCAGTGAGTCCATTGCGGTCCGCTCTGGAAACACCATATATTTT. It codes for CASSESIAVRSGNTIYF.

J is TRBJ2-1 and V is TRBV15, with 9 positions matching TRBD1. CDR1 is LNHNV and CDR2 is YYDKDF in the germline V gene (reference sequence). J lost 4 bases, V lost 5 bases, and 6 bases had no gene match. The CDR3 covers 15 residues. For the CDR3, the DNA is TGTGCCACCAGCTCCAGGGACAGGGTGTACAATGAGCAGTTCTTC. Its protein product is CATSSRDRVYNEQFF.

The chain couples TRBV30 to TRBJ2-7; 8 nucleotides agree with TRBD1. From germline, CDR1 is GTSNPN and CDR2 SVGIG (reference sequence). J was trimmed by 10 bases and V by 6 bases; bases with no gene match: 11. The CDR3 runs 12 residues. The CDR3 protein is CACGQGVFLQYF. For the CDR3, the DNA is TGTGCCTGTGGACAGGGAGTATTCCTACAGTACTTC.

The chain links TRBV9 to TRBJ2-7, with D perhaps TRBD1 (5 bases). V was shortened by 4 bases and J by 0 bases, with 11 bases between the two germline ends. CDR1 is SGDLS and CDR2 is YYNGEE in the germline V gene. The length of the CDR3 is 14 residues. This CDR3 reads CASSPTGFSYEQYF. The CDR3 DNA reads TGTGCCAGCAGCCCCACAGGCTTCTCCTACGAGCAGTACTTC.

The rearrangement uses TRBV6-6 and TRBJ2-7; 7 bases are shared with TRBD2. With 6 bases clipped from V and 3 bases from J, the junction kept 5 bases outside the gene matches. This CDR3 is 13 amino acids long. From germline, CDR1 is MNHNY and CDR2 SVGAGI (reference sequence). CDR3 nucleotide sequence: TGTGCCAGCAGGGGAGGGAGTGGCTACGAGCAGTACTTC. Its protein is CASRGGSGYEQYF.

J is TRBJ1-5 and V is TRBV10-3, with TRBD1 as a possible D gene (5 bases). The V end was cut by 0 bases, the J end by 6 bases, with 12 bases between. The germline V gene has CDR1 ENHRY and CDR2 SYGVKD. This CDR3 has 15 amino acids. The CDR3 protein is CAISESRGEGQPQHF. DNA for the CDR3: TGTGCCATCAGTGAGTCTCGGGGGGAGGGTCAGCCCCAGCATTTT.

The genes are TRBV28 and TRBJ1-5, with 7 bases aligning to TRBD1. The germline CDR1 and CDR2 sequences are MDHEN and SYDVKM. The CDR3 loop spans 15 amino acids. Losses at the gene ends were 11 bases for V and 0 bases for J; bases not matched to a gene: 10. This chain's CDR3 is CAGGDSYYSNQPQHF. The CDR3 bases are TGTGCCGGAGGGGACAGTTATTATAGCAATCAGCCCCAGCATTTT. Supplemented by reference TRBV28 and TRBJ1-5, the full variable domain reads DVKVTQSSRYLVKRTGEKVFLECVQDMDHENMFWYRQDPGLGLRLIYFSYDVKMKEKGDIPEGYSVSREKKERFSLILESASTNQTSMYLCAGGDSYYSNQPQHFGDGTRLSIL.

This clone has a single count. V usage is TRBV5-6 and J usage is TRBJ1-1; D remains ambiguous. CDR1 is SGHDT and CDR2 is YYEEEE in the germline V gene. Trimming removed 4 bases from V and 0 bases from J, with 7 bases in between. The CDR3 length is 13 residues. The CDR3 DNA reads TGTGCCAGCAGCCTCGACTTGAACACTGAAGCTTTCTTT. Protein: CASSLDLNTEAFF.

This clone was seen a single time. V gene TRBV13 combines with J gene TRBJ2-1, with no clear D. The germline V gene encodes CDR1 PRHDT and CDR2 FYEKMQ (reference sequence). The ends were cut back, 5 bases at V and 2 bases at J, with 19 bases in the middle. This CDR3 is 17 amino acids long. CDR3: CASSTSHGPRPYNEQFF. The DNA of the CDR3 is TGTGCCAGCAGCACCTCTCACGGACCTAGGCCCTACAATGAGCAGTTCTTC.

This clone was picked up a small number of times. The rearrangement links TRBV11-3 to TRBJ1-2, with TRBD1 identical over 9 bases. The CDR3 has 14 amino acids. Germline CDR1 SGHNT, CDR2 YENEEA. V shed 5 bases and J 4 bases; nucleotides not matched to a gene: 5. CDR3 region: CASSPGQGSYGYTF. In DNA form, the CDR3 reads TGTGCCAGCAGCCCGGGACAGGGCTCCTATGGCTACACCTTC. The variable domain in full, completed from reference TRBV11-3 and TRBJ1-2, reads EAGVVQSPRYKIIEKKQPVAFWCNPISGHNTLYWYLQNLGQGPELLIRYENEEAVDDSQLPKDRFSAERLKGVDSTLKIQPAELGDSAVYLCASSPGQGSYGYTFGSGTRLTVV.

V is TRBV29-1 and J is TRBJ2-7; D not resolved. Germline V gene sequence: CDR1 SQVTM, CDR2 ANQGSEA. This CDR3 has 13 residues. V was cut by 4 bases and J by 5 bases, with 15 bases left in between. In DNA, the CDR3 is TGCAGCGTTGGACACCCGAATCGGGACGAGCAGTACTTC. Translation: CSVGHPNRDEQYF.